The clone carrying this T cell receptor beta chain was detected only a few times. The antigen is undetermined. This sample stems from a study of early T cells in non-severe SARS-CoV-2 infection. General study findings and limits: Private and CD4 specificities were missed by VDJdb matching, which favored anti-spike CD8 responses.

Individually, cDNA molecules had unique molecular identifiers attached to them. TCRdb reanalysed the 5' RACE reads using MiXCR and keeps one entry per CDR3 protein. The top ten clones hold around 1.8% of a sample with roughly 65,000 distinct CDR3 sequences, 12% of them seen once. Trimming took 0 bases from V and 3 from J, leaving 19 bases between them. CDR3 length: 18 residues. The V gene's germline CDR1 is SGHAT and CDR2 FQNNGV. This TCR was recovered from an adult who was a healthcare worker with PCR-confirmed SARS-CoV-2 infection or an uninfected control (not recorded which). Sequenced input: whole blood. This sequence joins TRBV11-2 and TRBJ2-3; weak D call: TRBD1 (7 bases). The CDR3 reads CASSLEAVAGGRTDTQYF. The CDR3, as DNA: TGTGCCAGCAGCTTAGAGGCAGTGGCAGGGGGGAGGACAGATACGCAGTATTTT. The full variable domain, rest sourced from reference TRBV11-2 and TRBJ2-3, is EAGVAQSPRYKIIEKRQSVAFWCNPISGHATLYWYQQILGQGPKLLIQFQNNGVVDDSQLPKDRFSAERLKGVDSTLKIQPAKLEDSAVYLCASSLEAVAGGRTDTQYFGPGTRLTVL.